This entry is about one T cell receptor (beta chain). The sample is drawn from a study of beta chain features in type 1 diabetes. Every isolated RNA sample was fully reverse transcribed, so sequencing captured expressed TCRB transcripts. Generated by immunoSEQ multiplex PCR, the TCRdb table keeps only in-frame clones and is missing some. Among fewer than 400,000 clones, less than 10% were seen once, and the ten largest hold less than 0.5%. This clonotype was obtained from a woman aged 18 to 35 in good health. The sample was central memory CD4+ T cells from blood.

CDR3 sequence (DNA): TGTGCCAGCAGCCAAGGCGTACGGCAGGGTACAGATACGCAGTATTTT. It codes for CASSQGVRQGTDTQYF. This chain uses TRBV4-2 with TRBJ2-3; D possibly corresponds to TRBD1 (5 bases). From germline, CDR1 is LGHNA and CDR2 YNFKEQ. The CDR3 consists of 16 residues. Trimming removed 1 base at V and 3 bases at J, with 14 bases between.